Below, 13 T cell receptor beta chains from the same sample are listed, as sequenced in a study of cytomegalovirus exposure and HLA in healthy donors. With 60 Vbeta and 13 Jbeta primers, the PCR was carried out. Sequenced by immunoSEQ multiplex PCR; TCRdb stores in-frame clones only, minus some. This table holds around 130,000 clones, 80% to 85% found once. The sample consisted of PBMCs. The receptors stem from a female donor in good health and CMV-seronegative.

V usage is TRBV27 and J usage is TRBJ2-6, with D perhaps matching TRBD1 (6 bases). V lost 6 bases and J 0 bases, leaving 12 bases between the germline ends. CDR3 size: 16 residues. From germline, CDR1 is MNHEY and CDR2 SMNVEV (reference sequence). CDR3 nucleotides: TGTGCCAGCAGATCGGACAGTTACTCTGGGGCCAACGTCCTGACTTTC. Protein product: CASRSDSYSGANVLTF. Looking up the rest from reference TRBV27 and TRBJ2-6 gives the full variable domain: EAQVTQNPRYLITVTGKKLTVTCSQNMNHEYMSWYRQDPGLGLRQIYYSMNVEVTDKGDVPEGYKVSRKEKRNFPLILESPSPNQTSLYFCASRSDSYSGANVLTFGAGSRLTVL.

V gene TRBV7-6 combines with J gene TRBJ2-2; perhaps TRBD2 as D (5 bases). The V end was cut by 5 bases, the J end by 0 bases, with 16 bases between. Germline values: CDR1 SGHVS, CDR2 FNYEAQ. The CDR3 loop spans 17 amino acids. CDR3 sequence: CASSLSGEFANTGELFF. In DNA, the CDR3 is TGTGCCAGCAGCCTATCTGGGGAGTTCGCGAACACCGGGGAGCTGTTTTTT.

This clone was observed a handful of times. The chain has TRBV9 and TRBJ1-3; D possibly corresponds to TRBD1 (5 bases). V was cut by 0 bases and J by 0 bases, with 13 bases left in between. The germline CDR1 and CDR2 sequences are SGDLS and YYNGEE. This CDR3 comprises 17 residues. CDR3 nucleotides: TGTGCCAGCAGCGTAGGGAACAGGCCAGGCTCTGGAAACACCATATATTTT. It translates to CASSVGNRPGSGNTIYF. Together with reference TRBV9 and TRBJ1-3, the CDR3 gives the full variable domain: DSGVTQTPKHLITATGQRVTLRCSPRSGDLSVYWYQQSLDQGLQFLIQYYNGEERAKGNILERFSAQQFPDLHSELNLSSLELGDSALYFCASSVGNRPGSGNTIYFGEGSWLTVV.

This clone has more than one count but fewer than ten. The chain recombines TRBV25-1 with TRBJ1-1; weak D call: TRBD1 (6 bases). CDR1 and CDR2 (germline): MGHDK, SYGVNS. Trimming removed 6 bases from V and 4 bases from J, with 12 bases in between. This CDR3 has 13 residues. CDR3 sequence (DNA): TGTGCCAGCAGAGAAACAGGGTTCACTGAAGCTTTCTTT. The encoded protein is CASRETGFTEAFF.

In DNA, the CDR3 is TGTGCCGGGGGCAGGGATAACAATGAGCAGTTCTTC. Protein sequence: CAGGRDNNEQFF. This chain links TRBV7-9 with TRBJ2-1, with D possibly matching TRBD1 (6 bases). V lost 11 bases, J lost 5 bases, and 13 bases lay in between. Germline CDR1 reads SEHNR; CDR2 reads FQNEAQ (reference sequence). The CDR3 sequence is 12 residues long.

The chain carries TRBV5-1 and TRBJ2-7; maybe TRBD1 (6 bases). Germline CDR1 SGHRS, CDR2 YFSETQ. The V gene lost 4 bases and the J gene lost 3 bases, with 11 bases spanning the gap. The CDR3 runs to 13 residues. The CDR3 sequence is CASSPGQLYEQYF. The CDR3 DNA sequence: TGCGCCAGCAGCCCAGGACAGCTCTACGAGCAGTACTTC.

The rearrangement links TRBV28 to TRBJ2-5, with 9 nucleotides matching TRBD1. CDR1 is MDHEN and CDR2 is SYDVKM in the germline V gene. This CDR3 is built from 14 residues. V lost 6 bases to trimming and J lost 4 bases; unmatched junction nucleotides: 6. The CDR3 reads CASRRDRVRETQYF. CDR3 nucleotides: TGTGCCAGCAGAAGGGACAGGGTTCGAGAGACCCAGTACTTC.

V gene TRBV21-1 combines with J gene TRBJ1-1; the table's TRBD1 call for D was not verified on the DNA. TRBV21-1 is listed as a pseudogene. The CDR3 sequence is 15 residues long. CDR3 in amino acids: CASSKYRTGHTEAFF. The CDR3 DNA reads as TGTGCCAGCAGCAAATATCGGACAGGGCACACTGAAGCTTTCTTT.

This rearrangement joins TRBV6-6 to TRBJ1-2; 8 positions agree with TRBD1. In germline, CDR1 is MNHNY, CDR2 SVGAGI (reference sequence). The CDR3 contains 13 residues. V gave up 10 bases and J gave up 4 bases; unmatched junction bases: 8. The CDR3 bases are TGTGCCATAAGGACAGGGCCTGCCTATGGCTACACCTTC. Protein: CAIRTGPAYGYTF.

The V and J genes are TRBV7-8 and TRBJ1-1; TRBD1 matches at 7 bases. CDR1 and CDR2 (germline): SGHVS, FQNEAQ. The CDR3 runs 14 residues. V trimming: 5 bases; J trimming: 7 bases; junction bases outside the gene matches: 10. The CDR3 region is CASSHLGGANEAFF. CDR3 bases: TGTGCCAGCAGCCACCTAGGGGGCGCTAATGAAGCTTTCTTT.

The chain recombines TRBV6-1 with TRBJ2-1; 12 nucleotides line up with TRBD2. The CDR3 contains 17 residues. CDR1 MNHNS and CDR2 SASEGT come from the germline V gene. Germline trimming cut 4 bases from V and 1 base from J; bases unmatched to any gene: 5. CDR3: CASSGLLAGGSYNEQFF. DNA for the CDR3: TGTGCCAGCAGTGGACTTCTAGCGGGGGGGTCCTACAATGAGCAGTTCTTC.

This chain joins TRBV20-1 and TRBJ1-2; 7 bases line up with TRBD1. The germline V gene has CDR1 DFQATT and CDR2 SNEGSKA (reference sequence). The CDR3 runs to 11 residues. The V and J ends lost 3 bases and 7 bases, in that order; junction bases with no gene match: 2. This CDR3 reads CSASPGGGYTF. The CDR3 DNA is TGCAGTGCTAGTCCAGGGGGTGGCTACACCTTC.

The rearrangement links TRBV25-1 to TRBJ2-1; 7 nucleotides agree with TRBD1. The CDR3 totals 15 residues. The V and J ends lost 3 bases and 5 bases, in that order; junction bases with no gene match: 7. Germline CDR1 and CDR2: MGHDK and SYGVNS. CDR3 amino acids: CASSDSGQVHNEQFF. CDR3 nucleotides: TGTGCCAGCAGTGATTCCGGACAGGTCCACAATGAGCAGTTCTTC.